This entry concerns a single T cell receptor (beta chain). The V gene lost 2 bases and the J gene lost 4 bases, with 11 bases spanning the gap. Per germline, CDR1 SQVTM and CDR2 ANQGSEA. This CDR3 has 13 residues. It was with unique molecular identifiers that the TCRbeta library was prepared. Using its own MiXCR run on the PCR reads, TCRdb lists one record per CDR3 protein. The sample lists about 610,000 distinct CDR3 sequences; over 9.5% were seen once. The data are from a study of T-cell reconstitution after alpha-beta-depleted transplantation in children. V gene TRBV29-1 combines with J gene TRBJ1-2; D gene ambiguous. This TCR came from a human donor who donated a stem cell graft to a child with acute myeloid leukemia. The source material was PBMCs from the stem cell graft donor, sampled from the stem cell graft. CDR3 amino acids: CSVENSGTYGYTF. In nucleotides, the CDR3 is TGCAGCGTTGAAAACAGCGGTACCTATGGCTACACCTTC. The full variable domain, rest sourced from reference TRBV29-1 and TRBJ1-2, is SAVISQKPSRDICQRGTSLTIQCQVDSQVTMMFWYRQQPGQSLTLIATANQGSEATYESGFVIDKFPISRPNLTFSTLTVSNMSPEDSSIYLCSVENSGTYGYTFGSGTRLTVV.